The next 30 T cell receptor beta chains were all read from a single sample in a study of T-cell reconstitution after alpha-beta-depleted transplantation in children. It was with unique molecular identifiers that the TCRbeta library was prepared. TCRdb independently ran MiXCR on the PCR reads; one entry per CDR3 protein. Of some 200,000 distinct CDR3 sequences in the sample, approximately 15% are singletons; the top ten hold less than 15%. Sample: PBMCs from the stem cell graft donor, taken from the stem cell graft. All receptors come from a human donor who donated a stem cell graft to a child with acute lymphoblastic leukemia.

The chain employs TRBV5-1 and TRBJ1-1; D is possibly TRBD1 (6 bases). V was cut by 1 base and J by 6 bases, with 13 bases left in between. The germline gives CDR1 SGHRS, CDR2 YFSETQ. The CDR3 contains 14 residues. CDR3 DNA sequence: TGCGCCAGCAGCTTGAACCGGGACAATGCTGAAGCTTTCTTT. It encodes CASSLNRDNAEAFF.

This clonotype was seen repeatedly, ten times or more. The rearrangement uses TRBV5-1 and TRBJ2-7, with 9 bases identical to TRBD1. The germline gives CDR1 SGHRS, CDR2 YFSETQ. The junction had 8 bases not matched to a gene; V was cut back by 3 bases and J by 1 base. This CDR3 is 16 amino acids long. CDR3 residues: CASSSAGTGQSYEQYF. The CDR3 nucleotides read TGCGCCAGCAGCTCAGCCGGGACAGGGCAATCCTACGAGCAGTACTTC. Drawing the rest from reference TRBV5-1 and TRBJ2-7, the complete variable domain is KAGVTQTPRYLIKTRGQQVTLSCSPISGHRSVSWYQQTPGQGLQFLFEYFSETQRNKGNFPGRFSGRQFSNSRSEMNVSTLELGDSALYLCASSSAGTGQSYEQYFGPGTRLTVT.

In this sample, this clonotype turned up many times. The chain couples TRBV6-6 to TRBJ2-2, with D hard to call. The V and J ends lost 7 bases and 4 bases respectively, with 4 bases between them. This CDR3 is built from 11 residues. In germline, CDR1 is MNHNY, CDR2 SVGAGI (reference sequence). CDR3 DNA sequence: TGTGCCAGCACCATCACCGGGGAGCTGTTTTTT. Protein: CASTITGELFF.

As concerns this clonotype: This may stem from a read error, because a much larger clone lies one nucleotide away. This chain uses TRBV12-3 or TRBV12-4 with TRBJ1-4; TRBD1 matches at 7 bases. V lost 5 bases to trimming and J lost 11 bases; unmatched junction nucleotides: 8. CDR3 length: 13 amino acids. The CDR3 nucleotides are TGTGCCAGCAGTAACAGACAGGGACACAAACTGTTTTTT. As protein: CASSNRQGHKLFF.

This clonotype has ten or more counts. The chain uses TRBV7-6 and TRBJ2-7, with a tentative D call TRBD2 (5 bases). This CDR3 contains 14 residues. The V and J ends lost 0 bases and 7 bases respectively, with 13 bases between them. Germline V gene data show CDR1 as SGHVS and CDR2 as FNYEAQ. In DNA form, the CDR3 reads TGTGCCAGCAGCTTAGCGGGCCTTACGGGGGAGCAGTACTTC. It specifies CASSLAGLTGEQYF. Full variable domain (outside the CDR3, taken from reference TRBV7-6 and TRBJ2-7): GAGVSQSPRYKVTKRGQDVALRCDPISGHVSLYWYRQALGQGPEFLTYFNYEAQQDKSGLPNDRFSAERPEGSISTLTIQRTEQRDSAMYRCASSLAGLTGEQYFGPGTRLTVT.

Notes on this clonotype: It may be a read error: a sequence one base away is much more abundant. The rearrangement joins TRBV25-1 to TRBJ2-5; the D gene is possibly TRBD2 (6 bases). From germline, CDR1 is MGHDK and CDR2 SYGVNS. This CDR3 has 15 amino acids. The CDR3 region has the DNA TGTGCCAGCAGTGCGTTCGGGGGAGAAGGAGAGGCCCAGTACTTC. Translated, it gives CASSAFGGEGEAQYF.

This clonotype was seen ten or more times. The chain is built from TRBV5-1 and TRBJ2-5, with TRBD1 identical over 8 bases. The CDR3 has 14 amino acids. V dropped 4 bases and J dropped 2; count of bases not matched to a gene: 4. Per the germline V gene, CDR1 is SGHRS and CDR2 is YFSETQ. The CDR3 region is CASSRQGRQETQYF. CDR3 bases: TGCGCCAGCAGCCGACAGGGGAGGCAAGAGACCCAGTACTTC.

This rearrangement joins TRBV4-2 to TRBJ2-7; 11 bases match TRBD2. This CDR3 has 15 residues. V was clipped by 0 bases and J by 3 bases; unmatched bases: 1. Germline V gives CDR1 LGHNA, CDR2 YNFKEQ. The CDR3 loop reads CASSQEGTSGYEQYF. CDR3 bases: TGTGCCAGCAGCCAAGAAGGGACTAGCGGCTACGAGCAGTACTTC.

The table lists this clonotype with many counts. The gene calls are TRBV20-1 and TRBJ2-1; 7 nucleotides agree with TRBD2. This CDR3 has 14 amino acids. Germline values: CDR1 DFQATT, CDR2 SNEGSKA (reference sequence). Losses at the gene ends were 3 bases for V and 6 bases for J; bases not matched to a gene: 8. Written as DNA, the CDR3 is TGCAGTGCTAGCAGGACTAGTCTAGGCAATGAGCAGTTCTTC. It is translated as CSASRTSLGNEQFF.

There are many counts of this clonotype. The chain is built from TRBV19 and TRBJ1-1, with D possibly TRBD1 on 6 matching bases. The CDR3 sequence is 12 residues long. Germline V gives CDR1 LNHDA, CDR2 SQIVND (reference sequence). The V end was cut by 4 bases, the J end by 6 bases, with 9 bases between. The CDR3 region is CASSNRVAEAFF. The CDR3 DNA is TGTGCCAGTAGTAACAGGGTCGCTGAAGCTTTCTTT.

In this sample, this clonotype turned up many times. This chain links TRBV20-1 with TRBJ2-2; tentatively, D is TRBD2 (5 bases). The V end lost 3 bases, the J end lost 5 bases, and 13 bases lay between the germline ends. The CDR3 is 14 residues long. Germline loops: CDR1 DFQATT, CDR2 SNEGSKA (reference sequence). CDR3 DNA: TGCAGTGCTAGGGGAGTCTCCCAGACCGGGGAGCTGTTTTTT. Its protein is CSARGVSQTGELFF.

This clonotype was seen repeatedly, ten times or more. The V gene is TRBV4-1, the J gene TRBJ1-4, with D uncertain. Trimming cost V 0 bases and J 7 bases, with 15 bases left between them. The CDR3 length is 16 residues. CDR1 and CDR2 from the germline V gene are MGHRA and YSYEKL. The CDR3 region has the DNA TGCGCCAGCAGCCAAGAAGATTGGCAGGTTGGTGAAAAACTGTTTTTT. Translation gives CASSQEDWQVGEKLFF.

This clonotype came up many times. This chain uses TRBV6-1 with TRBJ2-2; D perhaps matches TRBD2 (5 bases). This CDR3 has 12 amino acids. The germline gives CDR1 MNHNS, CDR2 SASEGT. V shed 10 bases and J shed 7 bases, with 13 bases lying between them. In DNA, the CDR3 is TGTGCCACGGGGTCCTTTGGCGGGGAGCTGTTTTTT. Its translation: CATGSFGGELFF.

This clonotype showed up many times. The rearrangement uses TRBV29-1 and TRBJ1-2; a weak D match, TRBD1 (6 bases). V was clipped by 2 bases and J by 3 bases, with 13 bases between them. The germline gives CDR1 SQVTM, CDR2 ANQGSEA. The CDR3 extends over 14 amino acids. DNA of the CDR3: TGCAGCGTTGAACCCACAGGGAGCGACTATGGCTACACCTTC. Its protein is CSVEPTGSDYGYTF.

The rearrangement uses TRBV21-1 and TRBJ2-2; the D call TRBD2 from the table was never checked on the DNA. TRBV21-1 is shown as a pseudogene. CDR3 size: 15 residues. The CDR3 bases are TGTGCCAGCAGCAAAGGGGAGGCGGAGGCTAAGGAGCTGTTTTTT. It translates to CASSKGEAEAKELFF.

This clonotype was counted many times. The rearrangement joins TRBV20-1 to TRBJ2-1; D is unclear. V was trimmed by 6 bases and J by 8 bases, leaving 23 bases between them. CDR3 length: 15 amino acids. Germline lookup yields CDR1 DFQATT and CDR2 SNEGSKA (reference sequence). The CDR3 region has the DNA TGCAGTGCCCCCCCCTCGGCAGGAGCCTGGGATGAGCAGTTCTTC. Translating it yields CSAPPSAGAWDEQFF.

Ten or more counts support this clonotype. This sequence joins TRBV5-1 and TRBJ1-3; D is perhaps TRBD1 (5 bases). CDR3 length: 16 amino acids. Germline V gene lookup returns CDR1 SGHRS and CDR2 YFSETQ. Trimming pared 0 bases from V and 0 bases from J, leaving 10 bases between. The CDR3 loop reads CASSLAGGNSGNTIYF. In DNA, the CDR3 is TGCGCCAGCAGCTTGGCTGGGGGAAACTCTGGAAACACCATATATTTT.

This clonotype occurred many times. The CDR3 is CASSLGMVPEQFF. The CDR3 DNA is TGTGCCAGCAGCTTAGGTATGGTCCCGGAGCAGTTCTTC. The chain joins TRBV7-2 to TRBJ2-1; D gene ambiguous. The ends were cut back, 1 base at V and 10 bases at J, with 11 bases in the middle. The germline gives CDR1 SGHTA, CDR2 FQGNSA. CDR3 length: 13 residues.

This clonotype was seen repeatedly, ten times or more. The V and J genes are TRBV7-9 and TRBJ1-1; possible D gene TRBD1, 5 bases. V was trimmed by 4 bases and J by 0 bases, leaving 12 bases between them. This CDR3 is built from 15 residues. Germline V lookup: CDR1 SEHNR, CDR2 FQNEAQ (reference sequence). This chain's CDR3 is CASSSRGGLNTEAFF. CDR3 DNA sequence: TGTGCCAGCAGCTCGCGGGGGGGGTTGAACACTGAAGCTTTCTTT.

In this sample, this clonotype turned up many times. CDR3 loop: CASSPVSTEAFF. In DNA, the CDR3 is TGTGCCAGCAGTCCGGTCAGCACTGAAGCTTTCTTT. The gene calls are TRBV7-9 and TRBJ1-1; unclear D gene. CDR3 length equals 12 residues. Trimming took 6 bases from V and 4 from J, leaving 9 bases between them. CDR1 is SEHNR and CDR2 is FQNEAQ in the germline V gene (reference sequence).

V usage is TRBV7-9 and J usage is TRBJ1-6; the D gene is possibly TRBD1 (5 bases). The length of the CDR3 is 16 residues. Trimming shortened V by 1 base and J by 7 bases, and 14 bases separated the two germline ends. Germline V gives CDR1 SEHNR, CDR2 FQNEAQ (reference sequence). The CDR3 DNA is TGTGCCAGCAGCTTAGAGACAGACAGAGAGAATTCACCCCTCCACTTT. Its translation: CASSLETDRENSPLHF. Filled out from reference TRBV7-9 and TRBJ1-6, the complete variable domain reads DTGVSQNPRHKITKRGQNVTFRCDPISEHNRLYWYRQTLGQGPEFLTYFQNEAQLEKSRLLSDRFSAERPKGSFSTLEIQRTEQGDSAMYLCASSLETDRENSPLHFGNGTRLTVT.

This clonotype occurred many times. The chain carries TRBV7-8 and TRBJ2-1; D unclear. Trimming cost V 4 bases and J 7 bases, with 11 bases left between them. The germline gives CDR1 SGHVS, CDR2 FQNEAQ. This CDR3 has 13 amino acids. The CDR3 sequence is CASSYRTRNEQFF. The DNA for the CDR3 is TGTGCCAGCAGCTATCGAACCCGAAATGAGCAGTTCTTC.

This clonotype has at least ten counts. The CDR3 is CSVASGRFGEQYF. For the CDR3, the DNA is TGCAGCGTTGCTAGCGGGAGATTCGGCGAGCAGTACTTC. The chain uses TRBV29-1 and TRBJ2-7; 10 bases are shared with TRBD2. The CDR3 is 13 amino acids. CDR1 and CDR2 from the germline V gene are SQVTM and ANQGSEA. Losses at the gene ends were 4 bases for V and 6 bases for J; bases not matched to a gene: 6.

Worth noting for this clonotype: Being one base from a much bigger clone, this may be a read error. J is TRBJ2-5 and V is TRBV29-1; D is possibly TRBD2 (7 bases). The CDR3 sequence is 13 residues long. Germline V CDR1 and CDR2: SQVTM, ANQGSEA. The V and J ends lost 4 bases and 5 bases respectively, with 14 bases between them. Written as DNA, the CDR3 is TGCAGCGTTGTGGAGGGGAGGGGGGAGACCCAGTACTTC. It yields the protein CSVVEGRGETQYF.

This clonotype has ten or more counts. V is TRBV12-3 or TRBV12-4 and J is TRBJ1-5; TRBD1 might be the D (6 bases). Trimming shortened V by 6 bases and J by 0 bases, and 15 bases separated the two germline ends. The length of the CDR3 is 16 residues. The CDR3 DNA is TGTGCCAGCAGCAAATATCAGGGGAGTAGCAATCAGCCCCAGCATTTT. It is translated as CASSKYQGSSNQPQHF.

This clonotype has a count of ten or more. V and J are TRBV27 and TRBJ2-3; no clear D. The CDR3 is made up of 16 amino acids. Trimming took 6 bases from V and 0 from J, leaving 16 bases between them. Germline values: CDR1 MNHEY, CDR2 SMNVEV (reference sequence). CDR3 DNA sequence: TGTGCCAGCAGACTCACCCGCTTGCCTAGCACAGATACGCAGTATTTT. Amino acids: CASRLTRLPSTDTQYF.

In this sample, this clonotype turned up many times. This chain connects TRBV6-1 to TRBJ1-1, with D maybe TRBD1 (5 bases). V shed 7 bases and J shed 1 base, with 7 bases lying between them. Germline assignment: CDR1 MNHNS and CDR2 SASEGT. This CDR3 is 12 amino acids long. In DNA form, the CDR3 reads TGTGCCAGCAATCAGGGGAACACTGAAGCTTTCTTT. This gives the protein CASNQGNTEAFF.

The table lists this clonotype with many counts. The chain uses TRBV20-1 and TRBJ2-5; 10 bases agree with TRBD2. Trimming removed 6 bases from V and 5 bases from J; junction bases left unmatched: 6. The CDR3 length is 13 residues. CDR1 DFQATT and CDR2 SNEGSKA come from the germline V gene (reference sequence). As DNA, the CDR3 is TGCAGTGCGCTAGCGGGAGATGGGGAGACCCAGTACTTC. Its translation is CSALAGDGETQYF.

This clonotype was seen a handful of times. The chain carries TRBV4-2 and TRBJ1-2, with D possibly being TRBD1 (5 bases). Looked up from germline, CDR1 is LGHNA and CDR2 is YNFKEQ. Trimming stripped 2 bases from V and 8 bases from J, with 21 bases between. This CDR3 comprises 16 residues. CDR3 bases: TGTGCCAGCAGCCAAACGACCGTTAGGACATCGTACGGCTACACCTTC. Protein product: CASSQTTVRTSYGYTF.

There are many counts of this clonotype. The rearrangement links TRBV10-3 to TRBJ2-5; the D is unclear. The germline V gene encodes CDR1 ENHRY and CDR2 SYGVKD. The CDR3 has 14 amino acids. The V end lost 0 bases, the J end lost 2 bases, and 7 bases lay between the germline ends. The CDR3 DNA reads TGTGCCATCAGTGAGTCTAACAGACAAGAGACCCAGTACTTC. Amino acid sequence: CAISESNRQETQYF.